This T cell receptor (beta chain) was retrieved from a study of prognosis after radiotherapy for stage I lung cancer. The wider study: About five patients had oligometastatic NSCLC after surgical resection of the primary tumor, and 13 to 15 had newly diagnosed primary stage I lung tumors. The radiotherapy was SBRT split into 3 to 5 fractions, giving a biologically effective dose of at least 100 Gy.

Amplification of the TCR beta CDR3 (from genomic DNA) was done by two-round multiplex PCR. First-round PCR amplification was performed with primers specific to each TRBV and TRBJ gene. Via MiXCR, TCRdb re-called the multiplex PCR reads, giving one row per CDR3 protein. The sample carries 27,000 or so distinct CDR3 sequences, about 41% recorded once. The sample holds many counts of this clonotype. The antigen remains unidentified. Germline lookup yields CDR1 SGHDN and CDR2 FVKESK. The CDR3 has 13 residues. The ends were cut back, 0 bases at V and 1 base at J, with 3 bases in the middle. Study-wide findings and caveats: The way patients used TRBV and TRBJ genes reportedly differed depending on whether they had metastases. Stereotactic body radiation therapy was followed by a fall in unique TCR clone counts, with a median of roughly 9,300 versus 7,200.

The material was PBMCs, obtained before or after stereotactic body radiation therapy (not recorded which). The genes are TRBV14 and TRBJ1-1; D unclear. The source is a donor over 45 with non-small cell lung cancer. The CDR3 sequence: CASSQDPNTEAFF. Written as DNA, the CDR3 is TGTGCCAGCAGCCAAGATCCGAACACTGAAGCTTTCTTT.